The TCR beta chain described here comes from a study of blood T cell repertoires in COVID-19. Study summary: Samples of COVID-19 (acute and convalescent) were obtained from the United States, Italy and Spain. PBMCs, B-cell-depleted T cells, or T cells provided the cDNA or gDNA that made up the material.

The data were produced by immunoSEQ multiplex PCR, yet TCRdb's version contains in-frame clones alone and is incomplete. The sample has approximately 200,000 clones; around nine tenths are singletons. Germline assignment: CDR1 SNHLY and CDR2 FYNNEI. The CDR3 extends over 14 amino acids. V lost 8 bases to trimming and J lost 5 bases; unmatched junction nucleotides: 10. The receptor's source is a woman in her 30s who had been exposed to COVID-19. Sequencing input: PBMCs or T cells enriched from blood (not recorded which). The chain employs TRBV2 and TRBJ2-7, with 9 bases fitting TRBD1. The chain's CDR3 is CASAYGTGNDEQYF. Written as DNA, the CDR3 is TGTGCCAGCGCGTATGGGACAGGGAATGACGAGCAGTACTTC. The whole variable domain, filled in from reference TRBV2 and TRBJ2-7, reads EPEVTQTPSHQVTQMGQEVILRCVPISNHLYFYWYRQILGQKVEFLVSFYNNEISEKSEIFDDQFSVERPDGSNFTLKIRSTKLEDSAMYFCASAYGTGNDEQYFGPGTRLTVT.